The 22 T cell receptor beta chains below all came from one sample that was sequenced in a study of T cell responses to AZD1222 COVID-19 vaccine (dated by TCRdb to the early 2020s). Taken with the paper, the label for time point translates to: baseline before first vaccination. Receptors were amplified or captured by the immunoSEQ multiplex PCR assay. In its TCRdb copy, this immuneACCESS table keeps in-frame sequences only and misses some clones. Where compared with another copy, unresolved V genes explain less than half of these, and the others have no known cause. The sample yields roughly 110,000 clones; approximately 90% were counted once. Together, the top ten hold around 20% of the sample. This specimen was peripheral blood, taken on day 0 of AZD1222 vaccination. These receptors came from an adult in good health.

Of note for this clone: A junction end diverges from the germline sequence, so it may reflect a read error. V usage is TRBV2 and J usage is TRBJ1-2, with 7 bases fitting TRBD1. CDR3 length: 13 residues. Germline V gives CDR1 SNHLY, CDR2 FYNNEI. The CDR3 region has the DNA TGTGTCAGCAGGACGGGCGGGACAGAAGGCTACACCTTC. This codes for CVSRTGGTEGYTF.

CDR3 sequence reads: CASSPDRNEQFF. CDR3 in DNA: TGCGCCAGCAGCCCGGACAGGAATGAGCAGTTCTTC. The genes are TRBV4-1 and TRBJ2-1; 7 nucleotides align to TRBD1. CDR1 is MGHRA, CDR2 YSYEKL, per germline. Unmatched junction bases numbered 1, after V lost 4 bases and J lost 7 bases. The CDR3 covers 12 residues.

The chain carries TRBV19 and TRBJ2-3, with TRBD2 identical over 8 bases. CDR1 is LNHDA, CDR2 SQIVND, per germline (reference sequence). Germline trimming cut 2 bases from V and 3 bases from J; bases unmatched to any gene: 7. The CDR3 totals 16 residues. CDR3 in amino acids: CASSITAGGRTDTQYF. Written as DNA, the CDR3 is TGTGCCAGTAGTATAACGGCGGGGGGTAGGACAGATACGCAGTATTTT.

The chain couples TRBV6-6 to TRBJ2-7, with D tentatively TRBD1 or TRBD2 (5 bases each). With 5 bases removed from V and 3 bases from J, the gap between germline ends came to 14 bases. The CDR3 runs 14 residues. Germline V gene sequence: CDR1 MNHNY, CDR2 SVGAGI (reference sequence). The CDR3 region has the DNA TGTGCCAGCAGTGTCGGTCAGGGAGTCTACGAGCAGTACTTC. Protein sequence: CASSVGQGVYEQYF.

This chain links TRBV5-4 with TRBJ2-2; the match to TRBD2 covers 8 bases. The germline V gene has CDR1 SGHNT and CDR2 YYREEE (reference sequence). This CDR3 region has 18 residues. The V and J ends lost 3 bases and 0 bases, in that order; junction bases with no gene match: 10. The CDR3 nucleotides read TGTGCCAGCAGCTCAGCCACCCGCGGGGGGCCGAACACCGGGGAGCTGTTTTTT. Its protein product is CASSSATRGGPNTGELFF.

J is TRBJ2-3 and V is TRBV15, with TRBD1 matching 10 bases. Per the germline V gene, CDR1 is LNHNV and CDR2 is YYDKDF (reference sequence). The CDR3 is 16 residues long. Trimming cost V 5 bases and J 3 bases; bases outside gene matches: 8. The CDR3 nucleotides read TGTGCCACCAGCCACCACCCGGGACAGGGGACAGATACGCAGTATTTT. This gives the protein CATSHHPGQGTDTQYF. Together with reference TRBV15 and TRBJ2-3, the CDR3 gives the full variable domain: DAMVIQNPRYQVTQFGKPVTLSCSQTLNHNVMYWYQQKSSQAPKLLFHYYDKDFNNEADTPDNFQSRRPNTSFCFLDIRSPGLGDTAMYLCATSHHPGQGTDTQYFGPGTRLTVL.

This chain links TRBV5-4 with TRBJ1-1; D might be TRBD1 (6 bases). Germline CDR1 reads SGHNT; CDR2 reads YYREEE (reference sequence). Trimming removed 4 bases from V and 0 bases from J, with 10 bases in between. This CDR3 comprises 14 residues. CDR3 in amino acids: CASSAGTLNTEAFF. CDR3 sequence (DNA): TGTGCCAGCAGCGCCGGGACACTGAACACTGAAGCTTTCTTT.

The chain uses TRBV5-8 and TRBJ2-1; TRBD1 matches at 10 bases. This CDR3 contains 15 residues. Germline-derived CDR1 and CDR2 are SGHTS and YDEGEE. Losses at the gene ends were 2 bases for V and 4 bases for J; bases not matched to a gene: 3. The DNA of the CDR3 is TGTGCCAGCAGCTTCCGGGGACAGGGGTACAATGAGCAGTTCTTC. It yields the protein CASSFRGQGYNEQFF.

Comments on this clone: This sample includes further DNA sequences coding for the same CDR3. The gene calls are TRBV6-1 and TRBJ2-5; TRBD2 agrees at 12 bases. This CDR3 has 15 residues. Germline V gene lookup returns CDR1 MNHNS and CDR2 SASEGT. J gave up 5 bases and V 2 bases, and 3 bases lay outside the gene matches. Here the CDR3 reads CASSELAGGPETQYF. CDR3 bases: TGTGCCAGCAGTGAACTAGCGGGGGGGCCGGAGACCCAGTACTTC.

This clone was counted a single time. This chain joins TRBV12-3 or TRBV12-4 and TRBJ1-2, with 7 bases fitting TRBD1. The CDR3 sequence is 11 residues long. V lost 7 bases and J lost 4; bases outside the gene matches: 0. CDR3 nucleotide sequence: TGTGCCAGCAACAGGGGCTATGGCTACACCTTC. Protein sequence: CASNRGYGYTF.

This chain uses TRBV28 with TRBJ2-2, with D possibly being TRBD1 (6 bases). Trimming pared 8 bases from V and 0 bases from J, leaving 10 bases between. This CDR3 is 14 amino acids long. Germline CDR1 is MDHEN and CDR2 is SYDVKM. Here the CDR3 DNA reads TGTGCCAGCTCAGGGGACGCGAACACCGGGGAGCTGTTTTTT. Its translation is CASSGDANTGELFF.

This chain connects TRBV3-1 (or the pseudogene TRBV3-2) to TRBJ1-5, with no clear D. The CDR3 contains 15 residues. Trimming removed 4 bases from V and 6 bases from J, with 16 bases in between. Germline CDR1 and CDR2: LGHDT and YNNKEL (reference sequence). The CDR3 DNA reads TGTGCCAGCAGCCCCGCGGGCCAACCGGGTCAGCCCCAGCATTTT. This codes for CASSPAGQPGQPQHF.

This clone showed up just a few times. The chain recombines TRBV4-1 with TRBJ2-4; 7 bases line up with TRBD2. The CDR3 runs to 14 residues. Trimming at V came to 2 bases and at J to 7 bases, leaving 5 bases not matched to a gene. Germline CDR1 MGHRA, CDR2 YSYEKL. CDR3 bases: TGCGCCAGCAGCCAACTACCCGGGGGGAACATTCAGTACTTC. Amino acid sequence: CASSQLPGGNIQYF.

This sequence joins TRBV30 and TRBJ1-4; 10 nucleotides match TRBD1. Trimming at V came to 3 bases and at J to 7 bases, leaving 5 bases not matched to a gene. Germline V gene lookup returns CDR1 GTSNPN and CDR2 SVGIG (reference sequence). The CDR3 is 14 residues long. The CDR3 sequence: CAWRDRGLSEKLFF. The CDR3 DNA sequence: TGTGCCTGGAGAGACAGGGGGCTAAGTGAAAAACTGTTTTTT.

The V call is TRBV5-1, the J call TRBJ1-1; D gene uncertain. The CDR3 extends over 13 amino acids. Trimming stripped 4 bases from V and 5 bases from J, with 12 bases between. Looked up from germline, CDR1 is SGHRS and CDR2 is YFSETQ. DNA for the CDR3: TGCGCCAGCAGCCCCGTATCAGAAACTGAAGCTTTCTTT. Translated: CASSPVSETEAFF.

The chain links TRBV11-2 to TRBJ1-3; no reliable D call. Germline V CDR1 and CDR2: SGHAT, FQNNGV. With 5 bases removed from V and 0 bases from J, the gap between germline ends came to 20 bases. The CDR3 spans 18 residues. The CDR3 sequence is CASSLNRAPGSSGNTIYF. In DNA, the CDR3 is TGTGCCAGCAGCCTAAATCGGGCTCCGGGGAGCTCTGGAAACACCATATATTTT. The whole variable domain, remainder taken from reference TRBV11-2 and TRBJ1-3, is EAGVAQSPRYKIIEKRQSVAFWCNPISGHATLYWYQQILGQGPKLLIQFQNNGVVDDSQLPKDRFSAERLKGVDSTLKIQPAKLEDSAVYLCASSLNRAPGSSGNTIYFGEGSWLTVV.

The chain employs TRBV5-6 and TRBJ1-5, with no clear D. From germline, CDR1 is SGHDT and CDR2 YYEEEE. CDR3 length equals 14 residues. Trimming shortened V by 2 bases and J by 4 bases, and 10 bases separated the two germline ends. CDR3 sequence reads: CASSFAGFNQPQHF. CDR3 DNA: TGTGCCAGCAGCTTTGCGGGGTTTAATCAGCCCCAGCATTTT.

The V gene is TRBV9, the J gene TRBJ2-3; TRBD2 aligns across 15 bases. The CDR3 runs 18 residues. The germline V gene has CDR1 SGDLS and CDR2 YYNGEE. The J segment lost 1 base and the V segment lost 4 bases, leaving 7 bases of the junction unmatched. This chain's CDR3 is CASSYGLAGGTGTDTQYF. As DNA, the CDR3 is TGTGCCAGCAGCTACGGACTAGCGGGGGGGACGGGCACAGATACGCAGTATTTT.

The V gene is TRBV5-8, the J gene TRBJ2-5; D uncertain. V was clipped by 4 bases and J by 5 bases, with 6 bases between them. Germline lookup yields CDR1 SGHTS and CDR2 YDEGEE. The length of the CDR3 is 11 residues. CDR3 DNA: TGTGCCAGCAGCAACTATGAGACCCAGTACTTC. It specifies CASSNYETQYF. The full variable domain, rest sourced from reference TRBV5-8 and TRBJ2-5, is EAGVTQSPTHLIKTRGQQATLRCSPISGHTSVYWYQQALGLGLQFLLWYDEGEERNRGNFPPRFSGRQFPNYSSELNVNALELEDSALYLCASSNYETQYFGPGTRLLVL.

This clone was counted between two and nine times. The chain recombines TRBV5-6 with TRBJ1-1; maybe TRBD1 (5 bases). CDR1 SGHDT and CDR2 YYEEEE come from the germline V gene. Trimming stripped 0 bases from V and 4 bases from J, with 10 bases between. The CDR3 spans 14 residues. CDR3 residues: CASSLVWGGTEAFF. In nucleotides, the CDR3 is TGTGCCAGCAGCTTGGTCTGGGGGGGCACTGAAGCTTTCTTT.

The chain couples TRBV4-1 to TRBJ2-3; D is uncertain. The V end was cut by 1 base, the J end by 2 bases, with 10 bases between. CDR1 and CDR2 from the germline V gene are MGHRA and YSYEKL. This CDR3 comprises 15 residues. As DNA, the CDR3 is TGCGCCAGCAGCCAAGTCGCGGCGCACACAGATACGCAGTATTTT. Translation: CASSQVAAHTDTQYF.

V and J are TRBV9 and TRBJ2-5, with 8 nucleotides matching TRBD1. This CDR3 is built from 13 residues. Trimming cost V 1 base and J 4 bases; bases outside gene matches: 0. Looked up from germline, CDR1 is SGDLS and CDR2 is YYNGEE. The CDR3 DNA reads as TGTGCCAGCAGCGTAACAGGGGGAGAGACCCAGTACTTC. Protein: CASSVTGGETQYF.